This is a list of T cell receptor beta chains from one sample in a study of cytomegalovirus exposure and HLA in healthy donors. Only in-frame clones appear in the TCRdb table, and some are missing; sequencing was by immunoSEQ multiplex PCR. The table shows under 200,000 clones, with roughly 83% occurring only once. Sequences were obtained from PBMCs. These receptor sequences come from a boy between 10 and 17 years old in good health and CMV-seronegative. The CDR3 runs from the conserved cysteine through the conserved F or W. Fields, in order: clone size, D gene, J gene, CDR3 length, V gene, CDR3 DNA, CDR3 protein. A D gene is named only where the DNA matches it firmly. Some rows mark clone size as missing; the rest say once, few, many or name a class of expanded clone.

abundance: once
d_gene: -
j_gene: TRBJ2-1
len: 18
v_gene: TRBV7-3
CDR3nt: TGTGCCAGCAGCTCAGGATATAGCGTGGGAAACGGCGGCAATGAGCAGTTCTTC
CDR3aa: CASSSGYSVGNGGNEQFF

abundance: -
d_gene: -
j_gene: TRBJ2-1
len: 15
v_gene: TRBV7-9
CDR3nt: TGTGCCAGCAGCTTACGAGGCGGAGGTTTCGATGAGCAGTTCTTC
CDR3aa: CASSLRGGGFDEQFF

abundance: -
d_gene: -
j_gene: TRBJ1-2
len: 14
v_gene: TRBV2
CDR3nt: TGTGCCAGCAGTGATCCAGACAGAGGCTATGGCTACACCTTC
CDR3aa: CASSDPDRGYGYTF

abundance: once
d_gene: -
j_gene: TRBJ1-2
len: 11
v_gene: TRBV19
CDR3nt: TGTGCCAGTAGCACCCGGGGAGGCTACACCTTC
CDR3aa: CASSTRGGYTF

abundance: -
d_gene: -
j_gene: TRBJ2-1
len: 15
v_gene: TRBV5-1
CDR3nt: TGCGCCAGCAGCTCCCCTAGCTCATCCTACAATGAGCAGTTCTTC
CDR3aa: CASSSPSSSYNEQFF

abundance: -
d_gene: TRBD2
j_gene: TRBJ2-1
len: 19
v_gene: TRBV7-6
CDR3nt: TGTGCCAGCAGCTTAAGACTAGCGGGGGACATCTCTTCTTACAATGAGCAGTTCTTC
CDR3aa: CASSLRLAGDISSYNEQFF

abundance: -
d_gene: TRBD2
j_gene: TRBJ2-3
len: 20
v_gene: TRBV28
CDR3nt: TGTGCCAGCAGTTTGGGAGGACTAGCGGGAGGGCCGGTAAGCACAGATACGCAGTATTTT
CDR3aa: CASSLGGLAGGPVSTDTQYF

abundance: -
d_gene: TRBD1
j_gene: TRBJ2-7
len: 15
v_gene: TRBV4-1
CDR3nt: TGCGCCAGCAGCCAAGATAGGGACAGCTCCTACGAGCAGTACTTC
CDR3aa: CASSQDRDSSYEQYF

abundance: -
d_gene: -
j_gene: TRBJ1-3
len: 14
v_gene: TRBV19
CDR3nt: TGTGCCAGTAAACACAGAATAATGGAAAGCACCATATATTTT
CDR3aa: CASKHRIMESTIYF

abundance: -
d_gene: -
j_gene: TRBJ2-5
len: 13
v_gene: TRBV2
CDR3nt: TGTGCCACCGCTAGGGGAACCCAAGAGACCCAGTACTTC
CDR3aa: CATARGTQETQYF

abundance: -
d_gene: TRBD1
j_gene: TRBJ1-2
len: 13
v_gene: TRBV6-5
CDR3nt: TGTGCCAGCAGTTACGATCCGCGGGACAGGGTCTGGTTC
CDR3aa: CASSYDPRDRVWF

abundance: -
d_gene: -
j_gene: TRBJ2-1
len: 13
v_gene: TRBV9
CDR3nt: TGTGCCAGCAGCGTAGACTACTACAATGAGCAGTTCTTC
CDR3aa: CASSVDYYNEQFF

abundance: -
d_gene: -
j_gene: TRBJ2-3
len: 14
v_gene: TRBV29-1
CDR3nt: TGCAGCGTATTGAGGAGGGTTAGCACAGATACGCAGTATTTT
CDR3aa: CSVLRRVSTDTQYF

abundance: -
d_gene: -
j_gene: TRBJ1-3
len: 15
v_gene: TRBV15
CDR3nt: TGTGCCACCAGCCCGACAGAATTCTCTGGAAACACCATATATTTT
CDR3aa: CATSPTEFSGNTIYF

abundance: few
d_gene: -
j_gene: TRBJ2-3
len: 13
v_gene: TRBV6-6
CDR3nt: TGTGCCAGCAGTTACCTTTACACAGATACGCAGTATTTT
CDR3aa: CASSYLYTDTQYF

abundance: -
d_gene: -
j_gene: TRBJ1-1
len: 15
v_gene: TRBV30
CDR3nt: TGTGCCTGGAGTGTATTGGGGGCTAGGAACACTGAAGCTTTCTTT
CDR3aa: CAWSVLGARNTEAFF

abundance: few
d_gene: -
j_gene: TRBJ2-5
len: 14
v_gene: TRBV13
CDR3nt: TGTGCCAGCAGCTTACCGCCACTAAGGGAGACCCAGTACTTC
CDR3aa: CASSLPPLRETQYF

abundance: -
d_gene: TRBD2
j_gene: TRBJ2-7
len: 14
v_gene: TRBV27
CDR3nt: TGTGCCAGCAGTTCAAGGACTAGTCGGTACGAGCAGTACTTC
CDR3aa: CASSSRTSRYEQYF

abundance: once
d_gene: -
j_gene: TRBJ2-3
len: 15
v_gene: TRBV6-5
CDR3nt: TGTGCCAGCAGTTACTCGATCCTAGTCCGGGATACGCAGTATTTT
CDR3aa: CASSYSILVRDTQYF

abundance: once
d_gene: TRBD1
j_gene: TRBJ2-3
len: 16
v_gene: TRBV9
CDR3nt: TGTGCCAGTACGGGCGGGACAGGGGTCAGCACAGATACGCAGTATTTT
CDR3aa: CASTGGTGVSTDTQYF